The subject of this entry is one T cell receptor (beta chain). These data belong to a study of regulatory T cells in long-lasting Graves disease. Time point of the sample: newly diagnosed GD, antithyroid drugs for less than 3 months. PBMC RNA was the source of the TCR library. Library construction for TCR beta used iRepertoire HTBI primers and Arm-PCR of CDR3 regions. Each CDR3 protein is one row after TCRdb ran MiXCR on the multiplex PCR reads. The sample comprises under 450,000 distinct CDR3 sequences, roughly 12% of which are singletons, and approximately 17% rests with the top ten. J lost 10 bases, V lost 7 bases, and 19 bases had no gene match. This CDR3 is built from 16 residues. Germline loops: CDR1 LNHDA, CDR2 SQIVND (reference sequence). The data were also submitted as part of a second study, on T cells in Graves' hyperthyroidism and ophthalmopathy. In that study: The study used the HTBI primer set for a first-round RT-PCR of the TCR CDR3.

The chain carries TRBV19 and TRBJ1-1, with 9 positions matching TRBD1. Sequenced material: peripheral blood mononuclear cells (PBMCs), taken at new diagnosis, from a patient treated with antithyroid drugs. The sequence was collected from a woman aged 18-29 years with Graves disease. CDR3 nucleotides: TGTGCCAGTACCCAACAGGGGGCTAGGGTCCCCAGCGGAGCTTTCTTT. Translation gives CASTQQGARVPSGAFF.